This T cell receptor (beta chain) was retrieved from a study of control samples from healthy donors and cancer patients. V lost 3 bases and J lost 7, with 14 bases in between. The CDR3 totals 15 residues. CDR1 and CDR2 from the germline V gene are KGHDR and SFDVKD. Measured with immunoSEQ multiplex PCR; TCRdb has only the in-frame clones, and not every one. Among 100,000 to 150,000 clones listed, 80% to 95% were seen once. The J gene is TRBJ2-2, the V gene TRBV24-1; D uncertain. Sequenced material: PBMCs. The TCR sequence derives from an older man with head and neck cancer. CDR3 residues: CATSDPTSKGGELFF. CDR3 bases: TGTGCCACCAGTGATCCAACATCGAAAGGCGGGGAGCTGTTTTTT.